The 6 T cell receptor beta chains in this list originate from one sample, sequenced in a study of chemoradiotherapy in HPV16-positive cancers. The assay was immunoSEQ multiplex PCR, and TCRdb's table has in-frame clones only and misses some. The profile covers 53,000 or so clones, with 90% appearing a single time and approximately 3.5% taken by the ten largest. Here the sequenced sample was blood, taken from a patient who underwent chemoradiotherapy. The origin of the receptors is a human donor with HPV-associated anogenital cancer.

The gene calls are TRBV29-1 and TRBJ2-1; the D gene is possibly TRBD2 (6 bases). The V end lost 5 bases, the J end lost 3 bases, and 20 bases lay between the germline ends. This CDR3 region has 16 residues. Germline V lookup: CDR1 SQVTM, CDR2 ANQGSEA. CDR3 sequence reads: CSVTPGAAGNYNEQFF. For the CDR3, the DNA is TGCAGCGTTACTCCTGGGGCTGCGGGGAACTACAATGAGCAGTTCTTC.

V is TRBV6-6 and J is TRBJ2-7; the D gene could be TRBD1 or TRBD2 (5 bases each). CDR1 and CDR2 from the germline V gene are MNHNY and SVGAGI (reference sequence). The V end was cut by 5 bases, the J end by 0 bases, with 17 bases between. The CDR3 has 16 amino acids. The CDR3 sequence: CASSRGTDRSSYEQYF. The CDR3 DNA reads as TGTGCCAGCAGTCGAGGGACGGATCGTAGCTCCTACGAGCAGTACTTC.

The chain employs TRBV10-3 and TRBJ1-1; D ambiguous. Germline assignment: CDR1 ENHRY and CDR2 SYGVKD. V dropped 4 bases and J dropped 5 bases, with 8 bases sitting between them. The length of the CDR3 is 12 residues. The CDR3 region is CAISGTGTEAFF. CDR3 in DNA: TGTGCCATCAGTGGGACTGGAACTGAAGCTTTCTTT.

CDR3 residues: CASSLEGGRVETQYF. In nucleotides, the CDR3 is TGTGCCAGCAGCTTAGAAGGGGGGAGGGTTGAGACCCAGTACTTC. This rearrangement joins TRBV11-2 to TRBJ2-5, with TRBD2 as a possible D gene (7 bases). V shed 0 bases and J shed 5 bases, with 13 bases lying between them. Germline CDR1 reads SGHAT; CDR2 reads FQNNGV. CDR3 size: 15 residues.

The V gene is TRBV27, the J gene TRBJ1-3; D call uncertain. The CDR3 loop spans 15 amino acids. The V end was cut by 6 bases, the J end by 3 bases, with 15 bases between. Germline-derived CDR1 and CDR2 are MNHEY and SMNVEV (reference sequence). The CDR3 sequence: CASRMTGRGGNTIYF. In nucleotides, the CDR3 is TGTGCCAGCAGGATGACGGGGAGAGGTGGAAACACCATATATTTT.

This clone was seen a single time. V and J are TRBV10-3 and TRBJ1-2; no clear D. Germline V gene lookup returns CDR1 ENHRY and CDR2 SYGVKD. V lost 0 bases and J lost 8, with 7 bases in between. The CDR3 length is 12 residues. The chain's CDR3 is CAISESGFGYTF. CDR3 sequence (DNA): TGTGCCATCAGTGAGTCAGGGTTCGGCTACACCTTC.